Listed here are 22 T cell receptor beta chains from one sample, sequenced in a study of blood T cell repertoires in COVID-19. The method was immunoSEQ multiplex PCR; TCRdb's version includes in-frame clones alone and lacks a portion of them. This sample has tens of thousands of clones, with around 80% found just once. Input material: peripheral blood. These receptors originate from a man older than 75 with active or convalescent COVID-19.

The chain combines TRBV13 with TRBJ1-1; D gene ambiguous. V lost 0 bases, J lost 3 bases, and 8 bases lay in between. Germline CDR1 reads PRHDT; CDR2 reads FYEKMQ (reference sequence). The CDR3 sequence is 14 residues long. In nucleotides, the CDR3 is TGTGCCAGCAGCTTAGGCAGGTTAGACACTGAAGCTTTCTTT. It specifies CASSLGRLDTEAFF.

The V and J genes are TRBV11-3 and TRBJ2-3; D gene uncertain. This CDR3 spans 13 amino acids. Trimming removed 1 base at V and 6 bases at J, with 8 bases between. The V gene's germline CDR1 is SGHNT and CDR2 YENEEA. CDR3 sequence: CASSLANADTQYF. The CDR3 nucleotides are TGTGCCAGCAGCTTAGCCAACGCGGATACGCAGTATTTT.

V gene TRBV24-1 combines with J gene TRBJ2-1; a weak D match, TRBD1 (6 bases). Per germline, CDR1 KGHDR and CDR2 SFDVKD. The V and J ends lost 4 bases and 8 bases respectively, with 8 bases between them. The CDR3 runs to 12 residues. The CDR3 coding sequence is TGTGCCACCAGTGAACAGGGCTATGAGCAGTTCTTC. It translates to CATSEQGYEQFF.

This chain links TRBV5-1 with TRBJ2-3, with TRBD1 matching 11 bases. The CDR3 runs to 16 residues. V lost 4 bases, J lost 6 bases, and 10 bases stayed unmatched. CDR1 is SGHRS and CDR2 is YFSETQ in the germline V gene. The CDR3 coding sequence is TGCGCCAGCAGCCCGACCGGGACAGGGGGGCGGGATACGCAGTATTTT. Its protein is CASSPTGTGGRDTQYF.

The chain couples TRBV3-1 (or the pseudogene TRBV3-2) to TRBJ2-7; tentative D call: TRBD2 (5 bases). CDR1 and CDR2 from the germline V gene are LGHDT and YNNKEL (reference sequence). With 4 bases removed from V and 3 bases from J, the gap between germline ends came to 13 bases. The CDR3 length is 14 residues. The CDR3 DNA reads TGTGCCAGCAGCCTACGAACCGGGATCTACGAGCAGTACTTC. Encoded protein: CASSLRTGIYEQYF.

This chain connects TRBV7-9 to TRBJ2-5; D unclear. Per the germline V gene, CDR1 is SEHNR and CDR2 is FQNEAQ (reference sequence). With 3 bases removed from V and 3 bases from J, the gap between germline ends came to 2 bases. This CDR3 is built from 11 residues. The CDR3 loop is CASSFKETQYF. The CDR3 nucleotides read TGTGCCAGCAGCTTTAAAGAGACCCAGTACTTC.

The V gene is TRBV28, the J gene TRBJ2-1; 10 bases are a match to TRBD2. The V and J ends lost 8 bases and 10 bases, in that order; junction bases with no gene match: 11. Germline loops: CDR1 MDHEN, CDR2 SYDVKM. This CDR3 has 14 residues. CDR3 sequence: CASCRTSGTIEQFF. In DNA, the CDR3 is TGTGCCAGCTGTAGGACTAGCGGTACCATAGAGCAGTTCTTC.

The DNA of the CDR3 is TGTGCCAGCAGTACGACACGCTACGAGCAGTACTTC. Amino acid sequence: CASSTTRYEQYF. J is TRBJ2-7 and V is TRBV28; no reliable D call. Germline CDR1 and CDR2: MDHEN and SYDVKM. This CDR3 region has 12 residues. V lost 5 bases and J 3 bases, leaving 8 bases between the germline ends.

This clone was seen only once. The CDR3 here is CASSEQNTEAFF. CDR3 nucleotide sequence: TGTGCCAGCAGTGAACAGAACACTGAAGCTTTCTTT. The V gene is TRBV6-1, the J gene TRBJ1-1; D remains unclear. Trimming removed 2 bases at V and 1 base at J, with 2 bases between. This CDR3 spans 12 amino acids. Germline V gene data show CDR1 as MNHNS and CDR2 as SASEGT.

The chain combines TRBV5-4 with TRBJ2-7; D might be TRBD2 (6 bases). Trimming removed 4 bases at V and 2 bases at J, with 10 bases between. Germline values: CDR1 SGHNT, CDR2 YYREEE (reference sequence). The CDR3 totals 13 residues. The CDR3 nucleotides read TGTGCCAGCAGCCTCGGGGGACCCTACGAGCAGTACTTC. Translating it yields CASSLGGPYEQYF. The full variable domain, in which reference TRBV5-4 and TRBJ2-7 provide the parts outside the CDR3, is ETGVTQSPTHLIKTRGQQVTLRCSSQSGHNTVSWYQQALGQGPQFIFQYYREEENGRGNFPPRFSGLQFPNYSSELNVNALELDDSALYLCASSLGGPYEQYFGPGTRLTVT.

V usage is TRBV6-1 and J usage is TRBJ2-5, with 13 bases aligning to TRBD2. Looked up from germline, CDR1 is MNHNS and CDR2 is SASEGT. The CDR3 runs 19 residues. Trimming at V came to 4 bases and at J to 3 bases, leaving 14 bases not matched to a gene. The CDR3 nucleotides are TGTGCCAGCAGTGGGATACAAAAGGGACTAGCGGGACCGGAAGAGACCCAGTACTTC. Translated, it gives CASSGIQKGLAGPEETQYF.

This clone has only a few counts. This sequence joins TRBV4-3 and TRBJ2-7, with TRBD2 as a possible D gene (6 bases). The CDR3 spans 12 residues. Germline V gene data show CDR1 as LGHNA and CDR2 as YSLEER. Trimming stripped 1 base from V and 6 bases from J, with 7 bases between. CDR3 sequence reads: CASSQVGGEQYF. The CDR3 nucleotides read TGCGCCAGCAGCCAAGTGGGGGGCGAGCAGTACTTC.

This clone occurred a few times. The chain has TRBV3-1 (or the pseudogene TRBV3-2) and TRBJ1-4; 7 bases are shared with TRBD1. CDR1 and CDR2 (germline): LGHDT, YNNKEL (reference sequence). The CDR3 sequence is 16 residues long. With V trimmed by 2 bases and J by 2 bases, 5 bases remained unmatched. CDR3: CASSQSGDSTNEKLFF. The CDR3 DNA reads as TGTGCCAGCAGCCAAAGTGGGGACAGCACTAATGAAAAACTGTTTTTT.

The V and J genes are TRBV19 and TRBJ1-1, with D unclear. Germline CDR1 is LNHDA and CDR2 is SQIVND (reference sequence). V was clipped by 7 bases and J by 1 base, with 13 bases between them. The CDR3 runs to 14 residues. CDR3 nucleotide sequence: TGTGCCAGTACCCCTTGGGCAGAGAACACTGAAGCTTTCTTT. Protein: CASTPWAENTEAFF. The whole variable domain, remainder taken from reference TRBV19 and TRBJ1-1, is DGGITQSPKYLFRKEGQNVTLSCEQNLNHDAMYWYRQDPGQGLRLIYYSQIVNDFQKGDIAEGYSVSREKKESFPLTVTSAQKNPTAFYLCASTPWAENTEAFFGQGTRLTVV.

V gene TRBV4-3 combines with J gene TRBJ2-5; weak D call: TRBD1 (6 bases). The CDR3 runs 15 residues. Trimming removed 4 bases from V and 4 bases from J, with 16 bases in between. Germline V gene data show CDR1 as LGHNA and CDR2 as YSLEER. The CDR3 DNA reads as TGCGCCAGCAGCCCCACCGGGACATTTTCAGAGACCCAGTACTTC. Translated: CASSPTGTFSETQYF.

This clone came up a few times. The chain uses TRBV10-1 and TRBJ1-1; 7 nucleotides align to TRBD1. The germline V gene encodes CDR1 WNHNN and CDR2 SYGVQD (reference sequence). The trim removed 2 bases at V and 9 bases at J, leaving 6 bases unmatched. The CDR3 has 13 amino acids. CDR3 amino acids: CASSERDSIQAFF. The CDR3 bases are TGCGCCAGCAGTGAGAGGGACAGTATCCAAGCTTTCTTT.

This chain links TRBV30 with TRBJ2-7; D is perhaps TRBD1 (5 bases). The CDR3 totals 13 residues. The V end lost 0 bases, the J end lost 3 bases, and 9 bases lay between the germline ends. Germline assignment: CDR1 GTSNPN and CDR2 SVGIG (reference sequence). The CDR3: CAWSVQAGYEQYF. In DNA form, the CDR3 reads TGTGCCTGGAGTGTACAGGCAGGCTACGAGCAGTACTTC.

The chain couples TRBV23-1 to TRBJ2-3; D unresolved. TRBV23-1 is given ORF status, its function remaining uncertain. The length of the CDR3 is 14 residues. V was shortened by 2 bases and J by 0 bases, with 6 bases between the two germline ends. CDR3 loop: CASSQKASTDTQYF. CDR3 DNA: TGCGCCAGCAGTCAAAAAGCCAGCACAGATACGCAGTATTTT.

The chain couples TRBV25-1 to TRBJ1-1; TRBD1 matches at 7 bases. This CDR3 is 15 amino acids long. CDR1 and CDR2 (germline): MGHDK, SYGVNS. The V gene end was trimmed by 6 bases and the J gene end by 6 bases; junction bases not matched to a gene: 13. DNA for the CDR3: TGTGCCAGCAGCCCCCAGGAGGGGGCAACAGCTGAAGCTTTCTTT. Encoded protein: CASSPQEGATAEAFF.

V gene TRBV12-5 combines with J gene TRBJ2-1, with 8 bases lining up with TRBD2. The germline gives CDR1 LGHNT, CDR2 FRNRAP. After removal of 5 bases from V and 3 bases from J, the junction contained 6 bases not matched to a gene. This CDR3 contains 15 residues. The CDR3 DNA reads TGTGCTAGTGGTCCTCCAGCGGGAGACTACAATGAGCAGTTCTTC. Protein sequence: CASGPPAGDYNEQFF. The variable domain in full, with the rest retrieved from reference TRBV12-5 and TRBJ2-1, is DARVTQTPRHKVTEMGQEVTMRCQPILGHNTVFWYRQTMMQGLELLAYFRNRAPLDDSGMPKDRFSAEMPDATLATLKIQPSEPRDSAVYFCASGPPAGDYNEQFFGPGTRLTVL.

V is TRBV30 and J is TRBJ2-2; 7 nucleotides agree with TRBD2. The J segment lost 0 bases and the V segment lost 6 bases, leaving 7 bases of the junction unmatched. There are 15 residues in the CDR3. CDR1 and CDR2 (germline): GTSNPN, SVGIG (reference sequence). CDR3 sequence reads: CACHDGTTNTGELFF. The CDR3, as DNA: TGTGCCTGCCACGACGGGACTACGAACACCGGGGAGCTGTTTTTT.

This clone showed up just once. This chain joins TRBV24-1 and TRBJ2-1; TRBD2 agrees at 7 bases. The ends lost 9 bases at V and 10 bases at J; junction bases unmatched: 11. Germline CDR1 reads KGHDR; CDR2 reads SFDVKD. The CDR3 runs to 13 residues. The CDR3 reads CATSVAGVKEQFF. The CDR3 DNA reads TGTGCCACCTCGGTGGCGGGAGTGAAGGAGCAGTTCTTC.